One and the same sample provided the 19 T cell receptor beta chains below, sequenced in a study of vaccination and CD4 T cells after COVID-19. The treatment denotes: roughly 10-day PBMC culture with coronavirus spike peptide pools or control peptides (ViraFEST assay). No antigen has been identified for these receptors. Sequencing of DNA taken from cultured CD4+ T cells relied on the Oncomine TCR Beta short-read assay. TCRdb itself ran the PCR reads through MiXCR, one entry per CDR3 protein. Here the sample spans some 17,000 distinct CDR3 sequences, 43% being singletons. This specimen consisted of CD4+ T cells from blood, cultured in vitro, obtained after SARS-CoV-2 vaccination. Receptors were obtained from a human donor who had recovered from COVID-19.

This clonotype was recorded once. This rearrangement joins TRBV14 to TRBJ2-5; D is perhaps TRBD2 (5 bases). The V end lost 1 base, the J end lost 5 bases, and 11 bases lay between the germline ends. CDR3 length equals 14 residues. CDR1 and CDR2 from the germline V gene are SGHDN and FVKESK. The CDR3 loop reads CASSQGRNSETQYF. The CDR3 DNA sequence: TGTGCCAGCAGCCAAGGGAGGAATTCGGAGACCCAGTACTTC. The full variable domain, its missing parts supplied by reference TRBV14 and TRBJ2-5, is EAGVTQFPSHSVIEKGQTVTLRCDPISGHDNLYWYRRVMGKEIKFLLHFVKESKQDESGMPNNRFLAERTGGTYSTLKVQPAELEDSGVYFCASSQGRNSETQYFGPGTRLLVL.

V usage is TRBV6-1 and J usage is TRBJ2-7, with 9 bases aligning to TRBD2. The V and J ends lost 6 bases and 2 bases, in that order; junction bases with no gene match: 5. Germline V gene data show CDR1 as MNHNS and CDR2 as SASEGT. The CDR3 extends over 14 amino acids. In DNA, the CDR3 is TGTGCCAGCAGGCCGACTAGCGGAACCTACGAGCAGTACTTC. As protein: CASRPTSGTYEQYF.

The genes are TRBV6-5 and TRBJ2-3; 10 nucleotides align to TRBD2. V lost 2 bases, J lost 0 bases, and 2 bases stayed unmatched. This CDR3 region has 16 residues. Germline CDR1 reads MNHEY; CDR2 reads SVGAGI. The CDR3 bases are TGTGCCAGCAGTTACGCGGGACTAGCGAGCACAGATACGCAGTATTTT. Translating it yields CASSYAGLASTDTQYF.

The V and J genes are TRBV20-1 and TRBJ1-2, with 12 bases identical to TRBD1. With V trimmed by 5 bases and J by 6 bases, 10 bases remained unmatched. Germline V CDR1 and CDR2: DFQATT, SNEGSKA (reference sequence). The CDR3 is 15 amino acids. The CDR3 is CSAGGQGADKDGYTF. CDR3 sequence (DNA): TGCAGTGCTGGGGGACAGGGGGCGGATAAGGATGGCTACACCTTC.

V usage is TRBV20-1 and J usage is TRBJ2-7; the D gene could be TRBD1 or TRBD2 (5 bases each). Germline values: CDR1 DFQATT, CDR2 SNEGSKA (reference sequence). Trimming removed 3 bases from V and 4 bases from J, with 13 bases in between. The CDR3 totals 13 residues. The CDR3 DNA follows: TGCAGTGCTAGCCCCGGGACCGCGTACGAGCAGTACTTC. It yields the protein CSASPGTAYEQYF.

This sequence joins TRBV28 and TRBJ2-1; TRBD2 matches at 8 bases. The CDR3 covers 19 residues. The junction had 19 bases not matched to a gene; V was cut back by 2 bases and J by 7 bases. Germline values: CDR1 MDHEN, CDR2 SYDVKM. The CDR3 DNA sequence: TGTGCCAGCAGTTTACGGGACTCGCTTCTTAGCGGGACGCTGAATGAGCAGTTCTTC. The encoded protein is CASSLRDSLLSGTLNEQFF.

The J gene is TRBJ2-1, the V gene TRBV11-2, with a weak D call TRBD2 (5 bases). The CDR3 has 17 amino acids. Germline V lookup: CDR1 SGHAT, CDR2 FQNNGV. V was cut by 5 bases and J by 0 bases, with 17 bases left in between. CDR3: CASSHTGSYHSYNEQFF. DNA of the CDR3: TGTGCCAGCAGCCATACGGGGAGTTACCACTCCTACAATGAGCAGTTCTTC.

The chain is built from TRBV6-2 or TRBV6-3 and TRBJ2-7; 8 nucleotides match TRBD1. Looked up from germline, CDR1 is MNHEY and CDR2 is SVGEGT. The CDR3 sequence is 16 residues long. The ends lost 5 bases at V and 6 bases at J; junction bases unmatched: 15. CDR3 bases: TGTGCCAGCAGTACCGCAGCGGACAGGGTTGTAGCCGAGCAGTACTTC. Protein sequence: CASSTAADRVVAEQYF.

The chain uses TRBV12-3 or TRBV12-4 and TRBJ2-5; a weak D match, TRBD2 (6 bases). There are 14 residues in the CDR3. V was clipped by 3 bases and J by 1 base, with 9 bases between them. The DNA for the CDR3 is TGTGCCAGCAGTTTCCGCGGGATCCAAGAGACCCAGTACTTC. Translating it yields CASSFRGIQETQYF.

The genes are TRBV6-5 and TRBJ2-2; 7 nucleotides align to TRBD1. The length of the CDR3 is 16 residues. The J segment lost 1 base and the V segment lost 3 bases, leaving 5 bases of the junction unmatched. CDR1 is MNHEY and CDR2 is SVGAGI in the germline V gene. The CDR3 bases are TGTGCCAGCAGTTATACCTCAGGGGGGAACACCGGGGAGCTGTTTTTT. Protein sequence: CASSYTSGGNTGELFF.

The chain combines TRBV7-9 with TRBJ1-1; maybe TRBD1 (5 bases). Trimming pared 1 base from V and 6 bases from J, leaving 12 bases between. In germline, CDR1 is SEHNR, CDR2 FQNEAQ (reference sequence). There are 14 residues in the CDR3. CDR3 coding DNA: TGTGCCAGCAGCTTAGATGGGGGTTCCTCTGAAGCTTTCTTT. It codes for CASSLDGGSSEAFF.

V is TRBV6-5 and J is TRBJ2-5; TRBD1 agrees at 10 bases. The CDR3 sequence is 15 residues long. Germline-derived CDR1 and CDR2 are MNHEY and SVGAGI. V gave up 4 bases and J gave up 5 bases; unmatched junction bases: 7. The CDR3 loop is CASSSPDRGSETQYF. The CDR3 DNA follows: TGTGCCAGCAGTTCCCCGGACAGGGGGAGCGAGACCCAGTACTTC.

This clonotype has a handful of counts. The V gene is TRBV6-8, the J gene TRBJ1-1; tentatively, D is TRBD1 (6 bases). The germline gives CDR1 MNHGY, CDR2 SAAAGT. V lost 11 bases and J 0 bases, leaving 22 bases between the germline ends. This CDR3 is 16 amino acids long. As DNA, the CDR3 is TGTGCCCCCCGTTGGGCAGGGGTTGACCTGAACACTGAAGCTTTCTTT. This codes for CAPRWAGVDLNTEAFF.

V is TRBV7-8 and J is TRBJ2-1, with D perhaps matching TRBD1 or TRBD2 (5 bases each). V shed 4 bases and J shed 10 bases, with 11 bases lying between them. The CDR3 consists of 12 residues. The germline V gene encodes CDR1 SGHVS and CDR2 FQNEAQ. The CDR3 loop is CASSSRDGEQFF. The DNA for the CDR3 is TGTGCCAGCAGCTCTAGGGACGGGGAGCAGTTCTTC.

The V and J genes are TRBV20-1 and TRBJ2-5; D gene unclear. V was shortened by 5 bases and J by 1 base, with 8 bases between the two germline ends. CDR1 and CDR2 from the germline V gene are DFQATT and SNEGSKA (reference sequence). The CDR3 totals 12 residues. The DNA for the CDR3 is TGCAGTGCTGAACACATCCAAGAGACCCAGTACTTC. Its protein is CSAEHIQETQYF.

This clonotype came up a few times. The chain is built from TRBV19 and TRBJ2-7; D might be TRBD1 (6 bases). Trimming removed 6 bases at V and 0 bases at J, with 12 bases between. Germline CDR1 LNHDA, CDR2 SQIVND (reference sequence). There are 14 residues in the CDR3. CDR3 residues: CASRKTGSSYEQYF. The CDR3 DNA sequence: TGTGCCAGTAGAAAGACAGGCAGCTCCTACGAGCAGTACTTC.

The chain links TRBV18 to TRBJ2-7; 9 bases match TRBD2. V dropped 5 bases and J dropped 6; count of bases not matched to a gene: 5. This CDR3 comprises 13 residues. Germline-derived CDR1 and CDR2 are KGHSH and LQKENI. The CDR3 protein is CASSAGGQAEQYF. For the CDR3, the DNA is TGTGCCAGCTCAGCGGGAGGGCAGGCCGAGCAGTACTTC. The variable domain in full, completed from reference TRBV18 and TRBJ2-7, reads NAGVMQNPRHLVRRRGQEARLRCSPMKGHSHVYWYRQLPEEGLKFMVYLQKENIIDESGMPKERFSAEFPKEGPSILRIQQVVRGDSAAYFCASSAGGQAEQYFGPGTRLTVT.

The chain recombines TRBV27 with TRBJ2-3; D not certain. The CDR3 sequence is 14 residues long. The germline CDR1 and CDR2 sequences are MNHEY and SMNVEV (reference sequence). V shed 5 bases and J shed 0 bases, with 9 bases lying between them. CDR3 sequence: CASSQTRSTDTQYF. DNA of the CDR3: TGTGCCAGCAGTCAGACACGGAGCACAGATACGCAGTATTTT.

CDR3 loop: CAGKGRNNEQFF. CDR3 DNA: TGTGCCGGCAAGGGCAGGAATAATGAGCAGTTCTTC. The rearrangement uses TRBV21-1 and TRBJ2-1; the DNA was not used to check the table's D call, TRBD2. TRBV21-1 is a known pseudogene. The CDR3 sequence is 12 residues long.